Sequencing of this TCR beta chain was carried out in a study of neurological immune-mediated disorders. PBMCs numbering 2 million and stored at -80 C yielded the unsorted libraries. TCRdb reanalysed the 5' RACE reads using MiXCR and keeps one entry per CDR3 protein. The sample has tens of thousands of distinct CDR3 sequences; more than 2% are singletons. This clonotype was observed at least ten times. CDR3 length: 13 residues. Trimming removed 9 bases from V and 2 bases from J; junction bases left unmatched: 2. Germline assignment: CDR1 MNHEY and CDR2 SMNVEV (reference sequence). The sample was PBMCs. The TCR sequence derives from a woman between 50 and 59 years old with multiple sclerosis. This rearrangement joins TRBV27 to TRBJ1-5, with TRBD1 matching 9 bases. CDR3 region: CASRTGGNQPQHF. The CDR3 DNA sequence: TGTGCCAGTAGGACAGGGGGCAATCAGCCCCAGCATTTT.